This T cell receptor (beta chain) stems from a study of CD8+ T cells in alopecia areata. Study at large: The percentage of affected scalp area served as the score of severity for treated patients.

CDR1 is MNHEY, CDR2 SMNVEV, per germline (reference sequence). V lost 10 bases and J 5 bases, leaving 12 bases between the germline ends. The CDR3 has 12 amino acids. This clone was counted a single time. The antigen is not known. Stated treatment: oral pan-JAK inhibitor, 5-10 mg twice daily. Overall study results and limits: Within the top 100, expanded CD8+ clones significantly decreased with tofacitinib, as did scalp clonality.

Investigators isolated RNA and reverse transcribed it into cDNA to act as the sequencing template. Profiled with immunoSEQ multiplex PCR; TCRdb holds only in-frame clones, not every one. The sample lists about 140,000 clones, 45% to 60% occurring once. The specimen was CD8+ T cells sorted from blood, collected at week 4, from a patient treated with tofacitinib. The chain has TRBV27 and TRBJ2-4, with no clear D. The origin of this receptor is a human donor with alopecia areata. The CDR3 nucleotides are TGTGCCACCCCGGACGGACAAAACATTCAGTACTTC. It yields the protein CATPDGQNIQYF.